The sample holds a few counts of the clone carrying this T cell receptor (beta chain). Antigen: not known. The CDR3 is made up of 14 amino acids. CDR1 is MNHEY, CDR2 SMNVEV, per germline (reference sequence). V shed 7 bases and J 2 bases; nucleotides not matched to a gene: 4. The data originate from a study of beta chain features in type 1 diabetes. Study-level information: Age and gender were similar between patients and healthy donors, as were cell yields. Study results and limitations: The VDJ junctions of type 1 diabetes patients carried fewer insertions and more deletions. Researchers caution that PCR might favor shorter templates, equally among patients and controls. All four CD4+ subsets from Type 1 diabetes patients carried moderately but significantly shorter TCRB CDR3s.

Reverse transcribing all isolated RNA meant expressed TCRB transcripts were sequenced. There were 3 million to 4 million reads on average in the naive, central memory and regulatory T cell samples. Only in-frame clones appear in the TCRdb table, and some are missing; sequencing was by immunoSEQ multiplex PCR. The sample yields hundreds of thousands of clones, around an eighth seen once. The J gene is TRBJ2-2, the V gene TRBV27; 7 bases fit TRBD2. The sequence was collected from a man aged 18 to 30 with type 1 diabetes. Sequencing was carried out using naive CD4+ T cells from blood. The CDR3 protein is CASKGLTNTGELFF. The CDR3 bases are TGTGCCAGCAAGGGACTAACTAACACCGGGGAGCTGTTTTTT.